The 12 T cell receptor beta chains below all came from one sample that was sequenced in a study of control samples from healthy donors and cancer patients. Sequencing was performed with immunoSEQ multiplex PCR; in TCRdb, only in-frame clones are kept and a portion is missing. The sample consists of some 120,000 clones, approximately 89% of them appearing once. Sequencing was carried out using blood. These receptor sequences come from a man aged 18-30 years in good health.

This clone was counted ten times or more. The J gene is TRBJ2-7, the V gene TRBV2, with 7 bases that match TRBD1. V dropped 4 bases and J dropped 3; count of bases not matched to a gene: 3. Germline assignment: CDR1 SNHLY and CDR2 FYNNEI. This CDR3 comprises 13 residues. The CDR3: CASSGRQGYEQYF. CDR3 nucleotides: TGTGCCAGCAGTGGCCGACAGGGCTACGAGCAGTACTTC.

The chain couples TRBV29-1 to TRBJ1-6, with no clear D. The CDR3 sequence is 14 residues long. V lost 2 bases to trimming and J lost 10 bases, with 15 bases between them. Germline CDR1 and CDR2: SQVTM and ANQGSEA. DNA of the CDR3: TGCAGCGTTGAATTGGATGCCCCAGGATCACCCCTCCACTTT. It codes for CSVELDAPGSPLHF.

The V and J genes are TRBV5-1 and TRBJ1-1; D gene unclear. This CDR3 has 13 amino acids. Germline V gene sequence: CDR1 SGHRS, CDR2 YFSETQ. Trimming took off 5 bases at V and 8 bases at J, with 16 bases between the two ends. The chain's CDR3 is CASRLNSRGEAFF. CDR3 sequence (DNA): TGCGCCAGCAGATTAAACTCTCGAGGCGAAGCTTTCTTT.

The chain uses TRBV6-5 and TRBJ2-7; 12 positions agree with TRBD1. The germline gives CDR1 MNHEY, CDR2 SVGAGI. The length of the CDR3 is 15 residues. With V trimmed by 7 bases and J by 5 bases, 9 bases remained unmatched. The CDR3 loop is CASTPYGTGGNEQYF. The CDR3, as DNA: TGTGCCAGCACCCCATACGGGACAGGGGGCAACGAGCAGTACTTC.

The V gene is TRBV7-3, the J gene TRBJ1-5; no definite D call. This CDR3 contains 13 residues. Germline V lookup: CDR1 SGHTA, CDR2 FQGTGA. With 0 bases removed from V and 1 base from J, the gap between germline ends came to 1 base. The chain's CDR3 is CASSLTSNQPQHF. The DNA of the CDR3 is TGTGCCAGCAGCTTAACCAGCAATCAGCCCCAGCATTTT.

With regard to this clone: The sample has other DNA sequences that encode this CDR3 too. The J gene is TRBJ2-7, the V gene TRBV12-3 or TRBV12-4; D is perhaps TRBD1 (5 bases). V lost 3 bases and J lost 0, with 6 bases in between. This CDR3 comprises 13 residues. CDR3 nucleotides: TGTGCCAGCAGTTTGCAGGGCTCCTACGAGCAGTACTTC. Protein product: CASSLQGSYEQYF.

The CDR3 loop reads CASRERDWDYEQYF. For the CDR3, the DNA is TGTGCCAGCAGGGAAAGGGACTGGGACTACGAGCAGTACTTC. The J gene is TRBJ2-7, the V gene TRBV2; D is possibly TRBD2 (6 bases). The CDR3 length is 14 residues. Germline loops: CDR1 SNHLY, CDR2 FYNNEI. V was shortened by 6 bases and J by 3 bases, with 15 bases between the two germline ends. The variable domain in full, with the rest retrieved from reference TRBV2 and TRBJ2-7, is EPEVTQTPSHQVTQMGQEVILRCVPISNHLYFYWYRQILGQKVEFLVSFYNNEISEKSEIFDDQFSVERPDGSNFTLKIRSTKLEDSAMYFCASRERDWDYEQYFGPGTRLTVT.

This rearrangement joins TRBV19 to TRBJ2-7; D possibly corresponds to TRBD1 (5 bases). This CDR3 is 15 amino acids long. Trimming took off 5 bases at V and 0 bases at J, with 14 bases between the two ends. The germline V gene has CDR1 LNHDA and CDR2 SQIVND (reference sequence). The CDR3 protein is CASSPQTGASYEQYF. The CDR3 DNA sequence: TGTGCCAGTAGTCCACAGACTGGGGCCTCCTACGAGCAGTACTTC. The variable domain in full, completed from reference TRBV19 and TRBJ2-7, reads DGGITQSPKYLFRKEGQNVTLSCEQNLNHDAMYWYRQDPGQGLRLIYYSQIVNDFQKGDIAEGYSVSREKKESFPLTVTSAQKNPTAFYLCASSPQTGASYEQYFGPGTRLTVT.

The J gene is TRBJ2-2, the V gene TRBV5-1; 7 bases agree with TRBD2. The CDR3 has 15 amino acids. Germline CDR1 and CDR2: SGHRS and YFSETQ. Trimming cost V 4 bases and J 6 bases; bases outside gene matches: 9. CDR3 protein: CASSREGRGAGELFF. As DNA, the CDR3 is TGCGCCAGCAGCAGGGAGGGGCGCGGGGCCGGGGAGCTGTTTTTT.

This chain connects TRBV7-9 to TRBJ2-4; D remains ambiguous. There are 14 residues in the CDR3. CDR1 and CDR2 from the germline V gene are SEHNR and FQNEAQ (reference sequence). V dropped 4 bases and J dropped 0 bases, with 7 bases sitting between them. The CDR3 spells CASSSHLAKNIQYF. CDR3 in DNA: TGTGCCAGCAGCTCCCACCTAGCCAAAAACATTCAGTACTTC.

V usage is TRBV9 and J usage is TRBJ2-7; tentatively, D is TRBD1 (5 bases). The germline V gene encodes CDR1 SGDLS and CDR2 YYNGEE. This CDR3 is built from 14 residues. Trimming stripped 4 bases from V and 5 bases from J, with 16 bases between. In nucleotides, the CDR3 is TGTGCCAGCAGCCCATCCTCAGGGAACCACGAGCAGTACTTC. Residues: CASSPSSGNHEQYF.

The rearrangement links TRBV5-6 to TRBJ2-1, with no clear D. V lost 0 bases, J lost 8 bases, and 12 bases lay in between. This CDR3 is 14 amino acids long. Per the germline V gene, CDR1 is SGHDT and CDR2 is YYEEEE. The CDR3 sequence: CASSLGLRVYEQFF. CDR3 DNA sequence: TGTGCCAGCAGCTTGGGTCTACGTGTCTATGAGCAGTTCTTC.